This TCR beta chain was obtained from a study of vaccination and CD4 T cells after COVID-19. Looking at the study overall: Blood was drawn a median around 66 days post second dose, range 14 to 241. Each of a few convalescent patients provided samples at day 14 and again at days 161 to 241 post-vaccination. Overlapping spike peptides served as the stimulus for the cells. These peptides came from SARS-CoV-2 and from the common cold coronaviruses HCoV-NL63, HCoV-OC43 and HCoV-229E.

This clonotype showed up just a few times. What it recognizes is unknown. Germline V gene sequence: CDR1 MDHEN, CDR2 SYDVKM. Trimming took off 2 bases at V and 2 bases at J, with 9 bases between the two ends. This CDR3 is built from 14 residues. Time point specified: late sampling 161 to 241 days after vaccination in three convalescent patients. Noted treatment: roughly ten-day PBMC culture with coronavirus spike peptide pools or control peptides (ViraFEST assay). An Oncomine TCR Beta short-read assay was used to sequence the DNA from cultured CD4+ T cells. TCRdb reprocessed the PCR reads with MiXCR, giving one entry per CDR3 protein. The sample has fewer than 30,000 distinct CDR3 sequences; roughly a third are singletons.

V gene TRBV28 combines with J gene TRBJ1-1; D is unresolved. The sample here was CD4+ T cells from blood, cultured in vitro, taken about 7 months after SARS-CoV-2 vaccination. This clonotype originated in a human donor who had recovered from COVID-19. CDR3 amino acids: CASSLIDLNTEAFF. The CDR3 bases are TGTGCCAGCAGTTTAATAGACCTAAACACTGAAGCTTTCTTT.